A single T cell receptor beta chain is shown here with its context. Its antigen is currently unknown. This specimen belongs to a study of T cells in localized non-small cell lung cancer. Study results and caveats: Median detection of top 100 tumor clones in adjacent lung was 57 clones. Clonality peaked in uninvolved adjacent lung rather than tumor. Heterogeneity remains possible, as sequencing covered one tumor region only.

Repertoires were generated with immunoSEQ multiplex PCR, while TCRdb's copy carries only in-frame clones and drops some. The repertoire includes around 750 clones, approximately 24% of them detected once, and 23% sits in the top ten. The CDR3 spans 15 residues. Germline V gives CDR1 SGDLS, CDR2 YYNGEE. Trimming stripped 5 bases from V and 2 bases from J, with 14 bases between. The genes are TRBV9 and TRBJ1-3; the D is unclear. The sample here was lung tumor tissue, taken before any cancer treatment. This clonotype was obtained from a female donor aged 60 or older with stage I squamous cell lung carcinoma. CDR3 sequence: CASSLTMGTGNTIYF. In nucleotides, the CDR3 is TGTGCCAGCAGTCTAACAATGGGAACTGGAAACACCATATATTTT.